This T cell receptor beta chain was identified in a study of T-cell memory formation after mild COVID-19. Study outcomes and limitations: Pre-infection memory showed some responding clones, and this suggested that cross-reactive memory joined. The SARS-CoV-2 specificity of second-wave clones reaching peak at day 37 remained unverified.

Of note for this clonotype: Its antigen is not known.

Germline lookup yields CDR1 DFQATT and CDR2 SNEGSKA (reference sequence). With 1 base removed from V and 0 bases from J, the gap between germline ends came to 6 bases. The CDR3 is made up of 14 amino acids. It was 5'RACE with constant-segment primers that produced the TCR alpha and TCR beta cDNA libraries, which carried sample barcodes and UMIs. TCRdb ran MiXCR on the 5' RACE reads and lists one entry per CDR3 protein. In the table there are hundreds of thousands of distinct CDR3 sequences, about 20% of which are singletons. The sample taken for sequencing was PBMCs or a T cell subset sorted from them (not recorded which). This chain joins TRBV20-1 and TRBJ2-2; D is perhaps TRBD2 (5 bases). The receptor comes from an adult woman who had mild COVID-19 (a few samples of this study predate the infection). Cell type and time point are not known. The CDR3 bases are TGCAGTGCTAGAGCCGGGACGAACACCGGGGAGCTGTTTTTT. Amino acids: CSARAGTNTGELFF.